Below, 18 T cell receptor beta chains from the same sample are listed, as sequenced in a study of a mutant IDH1 vaccine in newly diagnosed glioma. As for time point: week 11, during vaccination. The investigators gave 300 ug of mutant IDH1 20-mer peptide in each vaccine dose, together with topical imiquimod. Their antigens are not known. Sequencing was performed with immunoSEQ multiplex PCR; in TCRdb, only in-frame clones are kept and a portion is missing. Of roughly 60,000 clones in the sample, approximately 84% were seen once. This specimen was PBMCs, taken from a glioma patient whose treatment included an IDH1 peptide vaccine. These receptors all stem from a man under 40 with glioma.

The chain links TRBV5-4 to TRBJ2-7; 7 bases agree with TRBD2. The V and J ends lost 2 bases and 2 bases, in that order; junction bases with no gene match: 7. The CDR3 has 15 amino acids. Germline CDR1 is SGHNT and CDR2 is YYREEE (reference sequence). In nucleotides, the CDR3 is TGTGCCAGCAGCTTTCGGCGGGAGAAGACCTACGAGCAGTACTTC. This encodes CASSFRREKTYEQYF.

The CDR3 bases are TGTGCCAGCACCAGAGACAGGAGTTATTTATCTAGCAATCAGCCCCAGCATTTT. Residues: CASTRDRSYLSSNQPQHF. V usage is TRBV2 and J usage is TRBJ1-5; maybe TRBD1 (6 bases). CDR1 is SNHLY, CDR2 FYNNEI, per germline. V lost 7 bases and J 0 bases, leaving 22 bases between the germline ends. This CDR3 region has 18 residues.

The chain has TRBV28 and TRBJ2-3; D might be TRBD2 (6 bases). The CDR3 spans 16 residues. With 5 bases removed from V and 1 base from J, the gap between germline ends came to 16 bases. Germline V gene lookup returns CDR1 MDHEN and CDR2 SYDVKM. The CDR3 here is CASSPPEGGGTDTQYF. CDR3 coding DNA: TGTGCCAGCAGTCCCCCGGAGGGCGGAGGCACAGATACGCAGTATTTT.

This clone was picked up one time. V and J are TRBV28 and TRBJ2-5, with TRBD1 matching 8 bases. After removal of 11 bases from V and 2 bases from J, the junction contained 7 bases not matched to a gene. Germline V gene data show CDR1 as MDHEN and CDR2 as SYDVKM. The CDR3 contains 13 residues. The CDR3, as DNA: TGTGCCGGGAGAGACAGGGGTCAAGAGACCCAGTACTTC. This codes for CAGRDRGQETQYF.

V gene TRBV30 combines with J gene TRBJ2-7; D may be TRBD2 (7 bases). The CDR3 has 12 residues. CDR1 is GTSNPN and CDR2 is SVGIG in the germline V gene (reference sequence). Trimming removed 5 bases at V and 4 bases at J, with 12 bases between. The CDR3 region is CAWRGDKYEQYF. The CDR3 coding sequence is TGTGCCTGGCGGGGGGACAAATACGAGCAGTACTTC.

This clone was recorded once. The V gene is TRBV4-1, the J gene TRBJ2-1, with D perhaps matching TRBD2 (6 bases). The V and J ends lost 1 base and 5 bases respectively, with 9 bases between them. The CDR3 sequence is 14 residues long. Germline CDR1 and CDR2: MGHRA and YSYEKL. CDR3 DNA sequence: TGCGCCAGCAGCCAAGCGGGACTTAACAATGAGCAGTTCTTC. Amino acids: CASSQAGLNNEQFF.

The rearrangement links TRBV6-5 to TRBJ2-2, with D unclear. The ends were cut back, 4 bases at V and 7 bases at J, with 16 bases in the middle. The length of the CDR3 is 15 residues. CDR1 is MNHEY and CDR2 is SVGAGI in the germline V gene. Here the CDR3 DNA reads TGTGCCAGCAGTTTGACGGCCGGTCCTCTCGGGGAGCTGTTTTTT. Its translation: CASSLTAGPLGELFF.

This chain uses TRBV7-2 with TRBJ2-1; no clear D gene. There are 17 residues in the CDR3. V was clipped by 5 bases and J by 0 bases, with 17 bases between them. The germline CDR1 and CDR2 sequences are SGHTA and FQGNSA. The CDR3 region is CASSRIFRTSSYNEQFF. CDR3 nucleotides: TGTGCCAGCAGCAGGATATTTCGTACCAGCTCCTACAATGAGCAGTTCTTC.

The chain links TRBV27 to TRBJ2-3; 11 bases align to TRBD2. The CDR3 consists of 18 residues. J gave up 1 base and V 3 bases, and 9 bases lay outside the gene matches. Looked up from germline, CDR1 is MNHEY and CDR2 is SMNVEV (reference sequence). As DNA, the CDR3 is TGTGCCAGCAGTTTCTTAGCGGGAGGGCCCTTGGGCACAGATACGCAGTATTTT. Translated: CASSFLAGGPLGTDTQYF.

The chain is built from TRBV10-2 and TRBJ2-1; no clear D. Looked up from germline, CDR1 is WSHSY and CDR2 is SAAADI. The CDR3 has 13 amino acids. Trimming cost V 0 bases and J 7 bases, with 7 bases left between them. The CDR3 DNA is TGCGCCAGCAGTGAGTCTGGCAGGAATGAGCAGTTCTTC. This encodes CASSESGRNEQFF.

The V gene is TRBV4-1, the J gene TRBJ2-1; no reliable D call. Trimming shortened V by 4 bases and J by 0 bases, and 13 bases separated the two germline ends. CDR1 and CDR2 (germline): MGHRA, YSYEKL. The CDR3 runs 16 residues. The CDR3 region is CASSRLDLVSYNEQFF. In nucleotides, the CDR3 is TGCGCCAGCAGCCGGTTAGACCTAGTCTCCTACAATGAGCAGTTCTTC.

The chain joins TRBV18 to TRBJ2-7; 11 bases are a match to TRBD2. The CDR3 sequence is 18 residues long. V lost 3 bases, J lost 6 bases, and 16 bases stayed unmatched. From germline, CDR1 is KGHSH and CDR2 LQKENI. The CDR3 is CASSPYYTTSGDTSEQYF. The DNA of the CDR3 is TGTGCCAGCTCACCCTACTACACGACTAGCGGGGACACTAGCGAGCAGTACTTC.

This chain connects TRBV6-1 to TRBJ1-5; D gene uncertain. The CDR3 sequence is 14 residues long. The germline CDR1 and CDR2 sequences are MNHNS and SASEGT. The V and J ends lost 1 base and 4 bases respectively, with 8 bases between them. CDR3 sequence: CASSEVGGNQPQHF. CDR3 DNA sequence: TGTGCCAGCAGTGAAGTGGGAGGAAATCAGCCCCAGCATTTT.

This chain joins TRBV18 and TRBJ2-7, with a possible D match to TRBD2 (6 bases). The length of the CDR3 is 15 residues. Trimming took 3 bases from V and 5 from J, leaving 17 bases between them. Germline CDR1 reads KGHSH; CDR2 reads LQKENI. Here the CDR3 reads CASSPPGRRGNEQYF. The DNA of the CDR3 is TGTGCCAGCTCACCGCCGGGACGGAGGGGCAACGAGCAGTACTTC.

The chain employs TRBV29-1 and TRBJ1-5; D is unclear. The CDR3 sequence is 12 residues long. The V end lost 4 bases, the J end lost 3 bases, and 7 bases lay between the germline ends. Germline V CDR1 and CDR2: SQVTM, ANQGSEA. CDR3 sequence reads: CSVVVPNQPQHF. CDR3 nucleotide sequence: TGCAGCGTTGTAGTACCCAATCAGCCCCAGCATTTT.

J is TRBJ1-1 and V is TRBV7-2; D is perhaps TRBD1 (6 bases). Germline-derived CDR1 and CDR2 are SGHTA and FQGNSA. The CDR3 spans 16 residues. V lost 5 bases and J lost 0, with 16 bases in between. CDR3 amino acids: CASSLQGSPLNTEAFF. CDR3 DNA sequence: TGTGCCAGCAGCCTCCAGGGGAGCCCCTTGAACACTGAAGCTTTCTTT.

This sequence joins TRBV6-4 and TRBJ1-5; D might be TRBD1 (5 bases). Germline lookup yields CDR1 MRHNA and CDR2 SNTAGT. This CDR3 has 15 amino acids. V shed 3 bases and J shed 4 bases, with 13 bases lying between them. In DNA, the CDR3 is TGTGCCAGCAGTGAAACCGGGGGGTTGAATCAGCCCCAGCATTTT. Its translation: CASSETGGLNQPQHF.

The J gene is TRBJ1-2, the V gene TRBV27; tentatively, D is TRBD1 (6 bases). V was pared by 5 bases and J by 5 bases, with 18 bases between. CDR1 is MNHEY, CDR2 SMNVEV, per germline (reference sequence). The CDR3 is 15 residues long. This chain's CDR3 is CASSEQGSHDYGYTF. CDR3 DNA: TGTGCCAGCAGTGAACAGGGCTCCCATGATTATGGCTACACCTTC.